These 2 T cell receptor beta chains share one sample of origin, sequenced in a study of T-cell memory formation after mild COVID-19 (dated by TCRdb to the early 2020s). Library preparation was by 5' RACE. Sequenced on an Illumina NovaSeq 6000. TCRdb reran the public reads through fastp at Q25 and MiXCR, keeping productive beta chains. Identical CDR3 proteins give one entry, which carries the most common genes and DNA. This sample comprises under 550,000 distinct CDR3 sequences, 18% of them detected only once. Together, the top ten hold around an eighth of the sample. Sequencing used PBMCs or a T cell subset sorted from them (not recorded which). These receptors were taken from an adult woman who had mild COVID-19 (a few samples of this study predate the infection). The sample titles of this study are shuffled in the database, so cell type and time point are left out; the donor was told from shared clones.

The rearrangement uses TRBV13 and TRBJ1-4; D gene uncertain. The V and J ends lost 0 bases and 8 bases respectively, with 10 bases between them. Germline V gene sequence: CDR1 PRHDT, CDR2 FYEKMQ (reference sequence). CDR3 length equals 14 residues. The CDR3 nucleotides read TGTGCCAGCAGCTTAGGCCGAAGCAAGGAAAAACTGTTTTTT. This codes for CASSLGRSKEKLFF.

This clonotype was counted between two and nine times. The V gene is TRBV7-9, the J gene TRBJ1-3; D remains unclear. CDR1 is SEHNR, CDR2 FQNEAQ, per germline (reference sequence). This CDR3 comprises 12 residues. CDR3 coding DNA: TGTGCGCTCGGACCCTCTGGAAACACCATATATTTT. It is translated as CALGPSGNTIYF.